A selection of T cell receptor beta chains follows, all from one sample in a study of shared clonotypes between healthy human individuals. Only in-frame clones appear in the TCRdb table, and some are missing; sequencing was by immunoSEQ multiplex PCR. The table shows about 2.1 million clones, with over 85% occurring only once. The sample taken for sequencing was naive CD8+ T cells from PBMCs. All receptors derive from a man between 18 and 29 years old in good health. Some clones in this sample may be carry-over from other donors' samples. Both conserved end residues are part of each CDR3. The D gene is left open where the match is weak. The size entry is marked missing in some rows and otherwise reads once, few, many or a size class.

>NA|NA|TRBJ1-2|TRBV27
TGTGCCAGCAGGCCGGGGGGGGGCCATGGCTACACCTTC
CASRPGGGHGYTF
>NA|once|TRBJ2-7|TRBV11-2
TGTGCCAGCAGCTTAGAGGGAGGCAGCTACGAGCAGTACTTC
CASSLEGGSYEQYF
>NA|NA|TRBJ1-1|TRBV19
TGTGCCTCTACCCCCGGGTTCGGTGAAGCTTTCTTT
CASTPGFGEAFF
>TRBD1|NA|TRBJ2-1|TRBV6-1
TGTGCCAGCAGACGACAGGGGCCCTACAATGAGCAGTTCTTC
CASRRQGPYNEQFF
>NA|NA|TRBJ2-3|TRBV4-2
TGTGCCAGCAGCCTAGAAACTAGCCGTGGCACAGATACGCAGTATTTT
CASSLETSRGTDTQYF
>TRBD2|NA|TRBJ2-3|TRBV29-1
TGCAGCGTTGGGGGACAAGAGTGGCGGGAGGGGTGGGATACGCAGTATTTT
CSVGGQEWREGWDTQYF
>TRBD2|NA|TRBJ2-7|TRBV5-1
TGCGCCAGCAGCCCGGGCCGAACTAGCGGGAGCTCCTACGAGCAGTACTTC
CASSPGRTSGSSYEQYF
>NA|NA|TRBJ2-7|TRBV7-9
TGTGCCAGCAGCAACCCCGCTGCGGGCGAGCAGTACTTC
CASSNPAAGEQYF
>TRBD2|NA|TRBJ2-3|TRBV19
TGTGCCAGTAGTCAAAGGGGTAGCGGGAGTGTTACAGATACGCAGTATTTT
CASSQRGSGSVTDTQYF
>NA|NA|TRBJ2-1|TRBV9
TGTGCCAGCAGCGTAGACTCCGCCAATGAGCAGTTCTTC
CASSVDSANEQFF